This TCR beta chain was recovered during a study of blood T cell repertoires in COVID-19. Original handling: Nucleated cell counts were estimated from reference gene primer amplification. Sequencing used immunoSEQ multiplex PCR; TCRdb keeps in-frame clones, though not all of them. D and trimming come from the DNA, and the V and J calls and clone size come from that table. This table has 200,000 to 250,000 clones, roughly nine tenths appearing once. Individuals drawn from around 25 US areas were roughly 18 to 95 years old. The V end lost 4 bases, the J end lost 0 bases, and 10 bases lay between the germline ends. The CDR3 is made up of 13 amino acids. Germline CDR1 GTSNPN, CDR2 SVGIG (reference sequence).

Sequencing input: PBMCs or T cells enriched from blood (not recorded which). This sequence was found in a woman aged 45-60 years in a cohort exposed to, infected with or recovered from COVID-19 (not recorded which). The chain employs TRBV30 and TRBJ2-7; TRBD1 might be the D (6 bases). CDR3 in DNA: TGTGCCTGGATACAACAGGGCTCCTACGAGCAGTACTTC. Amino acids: CAWIQQGSYEQYF.